The next 27 T cell receptor beta chains were all read from a single sample in a study of shared clonotypes between healthy human individuals. Sequenced by immunoSEQ multiplex PCR; TCRdb stores in-frame clones only, minus some. This sample has hundreds of thousands of clones, with 85% to 95% found just once. Terminally differentiated effector memory CD45RA+ cells were left out of the naive CD8 fraction, which was CD45RO-negative and positively selected for CCR7. Sequenced material: naive CD8+ T cells sorted from blood. The receptor set was obtained from a woman aged 25 to 45 in good health.

J is TRBJ2-7 and V is TRBV27; perhaps TRBD2 as D (6 bases). This CDR3 comprises 15 residues. V lost 0 bases and J 1 base, leaving 10 bases between the germline ends. Looked up from germline, CDR1 is MNHEY and CDR2 is SMNVEV (reference sequence). The CDR3 here is CASSLSSGESYEQYF. The CDR3 nucleotides are TGTGCCAGCAGTTTATCTTCGGGGGAGTCCTACGAGCAGTACTTC.

This chain links TRBV9 with TRBJ2-3, with 15 nucleotides matching TRBD2. The ends lost 3 bases at V and 4 bases at J; junction bases unmatched: 3. Germline V gene lookup returns CDR1 SGDLS and CDR2 YYNGEE. The CDR3 is 16 residues long. This CDR3 reads CASSAGTSGRPDTQYF. Here the CDR3 DNA reads TGTGCCAGCAGCGCGGGGACTAGCGGGAGGCCAGATACGCAGTATTTT. The variable domain in full, completed from reference TRBV9 and TRBJ2-3, reads DSGVTQTPKHLITATGQRVTLRCSPRSGDLSVYWYQQSLDQGLQFLIQYYNGEERAKGNILERFSAQQFPDLHSELNLSSLELGDSALYFCASSAGTSGRPDTQYFGPGTRLTVL.

The V and J genes are TRBV6-5 and TRBJ1-1; maybe TRBD1 (6 bases). The CDR3 spans 15 residues. Germline V CDR1 and CDR2: MNHEY, SVGAGI. Between the trimmed V and J ends, which lost 2 bases and 0 bases, there was a span of 10 bases. This CDR3 is CASSYTGQMNTEAFF. The CDR3 region has the DNA TGTGCCAGCAGTTACACGGGACAAATGAACACTGAAGCTTTCTTT.

The chain is built from TRBV30 and TRBJ2-7; D perhaps matches TRBD2 (6 bases). This CDR3 contains 16 residues. Germline CDR1 reads GTSNPN; CDR2 reads SVGIG (reference sequence). The V and J ends lost 1 base and 2 bases respectively, with 18 bases between them. In nucleotides, the CDR3 is TGTGCCTGGAGTGAGTCAGCGGAGGGGCTCGCCTACGAGCAGTACTTC. Encoded protein: CAWSESAEGLAYEQYF.

The chain combines TRBV9 with TRBJ2-2; possibly TRBD2 for D (6 bases). This CDR3 is built from 16 residues. Trimming took off 0 bases at V and 4 bases at J, with 13 bases between the two ends. Germline assignment: CDR1 SGDLS and CDR2 YYNGEE. The CDR3 nucleotides read TGTGCCAGCAGCGTAGCCTCTGGGAGGATCACCGGGGAGCTGTTTTTT. It encodes CASSVASGRITGELFF.

The chain has TRBV30 and TRBJ2-7; TRBD1 matches at 7 bases. Germline values: CDR1 GTSNPN, CDR2 SVGIG (reference sequence). V was pared by 3 bases and J by 9 bases, with 17 bases of the junction left unmatched. The CDR3 sequence is 15 residues long. CDR3 region: CAWRADRVGDDVQYF. For the CDR3, the DNA is TGTGCCTGGAGAGCCGACAGGGTCGGAGACGACGTGCAGTACTTC.

This clone was counted once. Germline and junction disagree at one end, which may indicate a read error. The chain carries TRBV5-1 and TRBJ2-2, with 10 bases identical to TRBD2. The CDR3 is 14 amino acids. The V gene's germline CDR1 is SGHRS and CDR2 YFSETQ. Here the CDR3 DNA reads TGCGCCAGCAGCTCCTCCCAGGGCGGACTAGCGGAGGATTTT. Its translation is CASSSSQGGLAEDF. Full variable domain (remainder filled in from reference TRBV5-1 and TRBJ2-2): KAGVTQTPRYLIKTRGQQVTLSCSPISGHRSVSWYQQTPGQGLQFLFEYFSETQRNKGNFPGRFSGRQFSNSRSEMNVSTLELGDSALYLCASSSSQGGLAEDFGEGSRLTVL.

Details on this clone: One junction end does not reproduce the germline sequence, and a read error may be involved. This specimen includes other DNA sequences encoding the same CDR3. The rearrangement links TRBV25-1 to TRBJ1-1; D might be TRBD1 (6 bases). The CDR3 consists of 12 residues. Germline V gene data show CDR1 as MGHDK and CDR2 as SYGVNS. CDR3 nucleotide sequence: TGCGCCAGCAAGGGGGGGAACACTGAAGCTTTCTTT. Residues: CASKGGNTEAFF.

This sequence joins TRBV7-9 and TRBJ2-7; no definite D call. Germline CDR1 is SEHNR and CDR2 is FQNEAQ (reference sequence). Trimming removed 4 bases at V and 1 base at J, with 8 bases between. The CDR3 totals 13 residues. The CDR3 is CASSSDGSYEQYF. The CDR3 DNA follows: TGTGCCAGCAGCTCGGACGGTTCCTACGAGCAGTACTTC.

The chain carries TRBV28 and TRBJ2-7, with 15 bases that match TRBD2. The V gene end was trimmed by 5 bases and the J gene end by 2 bases; junction bases not matched to a gene: 10. The CDR3 is 18 residues long. The germline gives CDR1 MDHEN, CDR2 SYDVKM. CDR3 sequence: CASSQGLAGGQFAYEQYF. The CDR3 DNA reads TGTGCCAGCAGTCAGGGACTAGCGGGAGGTCAATTCGCCTACGAGCAGTACTTC.

The chain links TRBV6-5 to TRBJ1-2; D is possibly TRBD1 (5 bases). Looked up from germline, CDR1 is MNHEY and CDR2 is SVGAGI. This CDR3 comprises 15 residues. V gave up 2 bases and J gave up 5 bases, with 15 bases separating them. The CDR3 bases are TGTGCCAGCAGTTACGATGGGGCCGTTCATTATGGCTACACCTTC. This gives the protein CASSYDGAVHYGYTF.

The J gene is TRBJ2-7, the V gene TRBV2, with 7 bases lining up with TRBD2. V shed 7 bases, J shed 1 base, and the junction held 4 bases outside the gene matches. There are 13 residues in the CDR3. CDR1 is SNHLY, CDR2 FYNNEI, per germline. In DNA, the CDR3 is TGTGCCAGCACCACTAGCGTATCCTACGAGCAGTACTTC. As protein: CASTTSVSYEQYF.

The CDR3 is CATSGERLADSYNEQFF. CDR3 coding DNA: TGTGCCACCAGCGGGGAGAGACTAGCGGACTCCTACAATGAGCAGTTCTTC. The chain carries TRBV15 and TRBJ2-1; 9 positions match TRBD2. Germline V gene lookup returns CDR1 LNHNV and CDR2 YYDKDF (reference sequence). The CDR3 sequence is 17 residues long. The V and J ends lost 5 bases and 0 bases, in that order; junction bases with no gene match: 8.

The rearrangement joins TRBV19 to TRBJ1-4; perhaps TRBD1 as D (6 bases). The CDR3 covers 17 residues. Germline V gene lookup returns CDR1 LNHDA and CDR2 SQIVND (reference sequence). The germline V and J ends were trimmed by 8 bases and 6 bases, with 25 bases remaining between them. The CDR3 loop reads CASSLLGSGAFHEKLFF. DNA of the CDR3: TGTGCCAGTTCTCTCCTCGGGTCGGGGGCATTTCATGAAAAACTGTTTTTT. Supplemented by reference TRBV19 and TRBJ1-4, the full variable domain reads DGGITQSPKYLFRKEGQNVTLSCEQNLNHDAMYWYRQDPGQGLRLIYYSQIVNDFQKGDIAEGYSVSREKKESFPLTVTSAQKNPTAFYLCASSLLGSGAFHEKLFFGSGTQLSVL.

The rearrangement uses TRBV5-4 and TRBJ2-1; 11 nucleotides align to TRBD1. This CDR3 contains 15 residues. Germline V gives CDR1 SGHNT, CDR2 YYREEE (reference sequence). V shed 4 bases and J 9 bases; nucleotides not matched to a gene: 9. This chain's CDR3 is CASSGSGTGGGEQFF. In nucleotides, the CDR3 is TGTGCCAGCAGCGGATCCGGGACAGGGGGAGGTGAGCAGTTCTTC.

The genes are TRBV11-2 and TRBJ2-5, with D possibly matching TRBD2 (5 bases). Matching the DNA end better, TRBJ2-7 makes the J call doubtful. The CDR3 covers 14 residues. Germline V gives CDR1 SGHAT, CDR2 FQNNGV. CDR3 amino acids: CASSLDSGSYEQYF. In DNA, the CDR3 is TGTGCCAGCAGCTTAGACTCGGGATCCTACGAGCAGTACTTC.

This clone was observed once. CDR3 nucleotide sequence: TGTGCCAGCAGTTTAGGAGGGATGGATGGCTACACCTTC. Residues: CASSLGGMDGYTF. The V gene is TRBV6-5, the J gene TRBJ1-2; D remains ambiguous. The length of the CDR3 is 13 residues. Germline values: CDR1 MNHEY, CDR2 SVGAGI. The germline V and J ends were trimmed by 4 bases and 6 bases, with 12 bases remaining between them.

The genes are TRBV4-1 and TRBJ2-7, with 11 positions matching TRBD2. The CDR3 runs 17 residues. CDR1 MGHRA and CDR2 YSYEKL come from the germline V gene. J was trimmed by 2 bases and V by 0 bases; bases with no gene match: 6. The CDR3 reads CASSQDGGTSGAYEQYF. CDR3 in DNA: TGCGCCAGCAGCCAAGATGGGGGGACTAGCGGAGCCTACGAGCAGTACTTC.

This rearrangement joins TRBV18 to TRBJ1-1, with a weak D call TRBD1 (6 bases). The germline gives CDR1 KGHSH, CDR2 LQKENI. Trimming stripped 3 bases from V and 3 bases from J, with 8 bases between. The CDR3 contains 13 residues. CDR3 DNA: TGTGCCAGCTCACCCCCAGGGGACACTGAAGCTTTCTTT. It encodes CASSPPGDTEAFF.

The J gene is TRBJ1-1, the V gene TRBV7-9, with 8 bases lining up with TRBD1. The CDR3 spans 15 residues. Germline loops: CDR1 SEHNR, CDR2 FQNEAQ (reference sequence). The V gene end was trimmed by 5 bases and the J gene end by 0 bases; junction bases not matched to a gene: 5. The CDR3 reads CASSQQGGMNTEAFF. The CDR3 DNA reads as TGTGCCAGCAGCCAACAGGGGGGAATGAACACTGAAGCTTTCTTT.

J is TRBJ2-3 and V is TRBV2; D remains ambiguous. Per the germline V gene, CDR1 is SNHLY and CDR2 is FYNNEI. V gave up 4 bases and J gave up 1 base, with 9 bases separating them. The CDR3 extends over 14 amino acids. The DNA of the CDR3 is TGTGCCAGCAGTGTCTGGCAGGGCACAGATACGCAGTATTTT. Its protein is CASSVWQGTDTQYF.

The rearrangement uses TRBV29-1 and TRBJ2-2, with unresolved D. The V end lost 8 bases, the J end lost 0 bases, and 10 bases lay between the germline ends. The CDR3 is 13 residues long. In germline, CDR1 is SQVTM, CDR2 ANQGSEA. The CDR3 loop is CSRKVSNTGELFF. As DNA, the CDR3 is TGCAGCCGGAAAGTATCGAACACCGGGGAGCTGTTTTTT.

This clone was found once. The chain has TRBV11-2 and TRBJ2-7; no clear D gene. Germline assignment: CDR1 SGHAT and CDR2 FQNNGV. Trimming removed 4 bases at V and 6 bases at J, with 16 bases between. There are 14 residues in the CDR3. CDR3 DNA sequence: TGTGCCAGCAGCTGGAGCAGCCTAACTTCCGAGCAGTACTTC. Amino acids: CASSWSSLTSEQYF. Together with reference TRBV11-2 and TRBJ2-7, the CDR3 gives the full variable domain: EAGVAQSPRYKIIEKRQSVAFWCNPISGHATLYWYQQILGQGPKLLIQFQNNGVVDDSQLPKDRFSAERLKGVDSTLKIQPAKLEDSAVYLCASSWSSLTSEQYFGPGTRLTVT.

The chain uses TRBV4-2 and TRBJ2-1, with D maybe TRBD1 (6 bases). Germline V lookup: CDR1 LGHNA, CDR2 YNFKEQ. The CDR3 runs 14 residues. The germline V and J ends were trimmed by 3 bases and 8 bases, with 14 bases remaining between them. Here the CDR3 reads CASSQESRGHEQFF. CDR3 nucleotide sequence: TGTGCCAGCAGCCAGGAATCCAGGGGCCATGAGCAGTTCTTC.

This clone was seen a single time. The J gene is TRBJ2-3, the V gene TRBV10-2; no clear D gene. V was cut by 1 base and J by 6 bases, with 11 bases left in between. CDR3 length: 14 residues. Germline CDR1 and CDR2: WSHSY and SAAADI. DNA of the CDR3: TGCGCCAGCAGTGAGTTTTCGGTGTCTGATACGCAGTATTTT. Translation: CASSEFSVSDTQYF.

Concerning this clone: The identical CDR3 is also encoded by other nucleotide sequences in the sample. This chain joins TRBV2 and TRBJ2-7, with D possibly being TRBD1 (6 bases). Germline-derived CDR1 and CDR2 are SNHLY and FYNNEI. The CDR3 is 15 residues long. Trimming cost V 1 base and J 0 bases, with 10 bases left between them. In DNA form, the CDR3 reads TGTGCCAGCAGTGAAGGAGGGGGTCTCTCCTACGAGCAGTACTTC. Protein: CASSEGGGLSYEQYF.

This chain uses TRBV25-1 with TRBJ2-1; TRBD2 matches at 7 bases. V was clipped by 6 bases and J by 0 bases; unmatched bases: 11. CDR1 MGHDK and CDR2 SYGVNS come from the germline V gene. CDR3 length: 17 residues. For the CDR3, the DNA is TGTGCCAGCAGCGCCCACCGAGCGGGAAGCTCCTACAATGAGCAGTTCTTC. It codes for CASSAHRAGSSYNEQFF.